These 23 T cell receptor beta chains were all obtained from the same sample, sequenced in a study of cytomegalovirus exposure and HLA in healthy donors (dated by TCRdb to 2017 to 2019). The library was generated by the immunoSEQ multiplex PCR assay. The multiplex PCR relied on a mix of 60 forward primers for TCR Vbeta segments and 13 reverse primers for TCR Jbeta segments. TCRdb re-hosts the immuneACCESS table, in-frame sequences only. Its copies lack some clones; in the studies checked, an unresolved V gene accounts for under half of them, and the cause for the rest is not known. In this sample the table shows approximately 140,000 clones, under 75% of which occur a single time. 7% to 8.5% of the sample rests with the top ten. The sample consisted of PBMCs. Receptor source: a woman aged 55-69 years in good health and CMV-seropositive.

The chain is built from TRBV19 and TRBJ2-1, with 11 nucleotides matching TRBD2. CDR1 LNHDA and CDR2 SQIVND come from the germline V gene (reference sequence). The V and J ends lost 1 base and 5 bases, in that order; junction bases with no gene match: 7. The CDR3 is made up of 17 amino acids. CDR3 coding DNA: TGTGCCAGTAGTATAGTCGGGACTAGCGGAACCCACAATGAGCAGTTCTTC. This gives the protein CASSIVGTSGTHNEQFF.

The chain joins TRBV6-1 to TRBJ1-1; 8 positions match TRBD1. This CDR3 has 13 amino acids. With V trimmed by 7 bases and J by 5 bases, 6 bases remained unmatched. Germline loops: CDR1 MNHNS, CDR2 SASEGT. The CDR3 DNA sequence: TGTGCCAGCAAGACAGGGGCAAATACTGAAGCTTTCTTT. Translating it yields CASKTGANTEAFF.

The sample holds one count of this clone. The chain uses TRBV7-9 and TRBJ2-1; TRBD1 matches at 9 bases. From germline, CDR1 is SEHNR and CDR2 FQNEAQ (reference sequence). The CDR3 covers 15 residues. Trimming took 3 bases from V and 4 from J; bases not matched to a gene: 4. This chain's CDR3 is CASSFEQGAYNEQFF. The CDR3 bases are TGTGCCAGCAGCTTCGAACAGGGGGCTTACAATGAGCAGTTCTTC.

This clone was observed a handful of times. The V and J genes are TRBV7-9 and TRBJ1-1; possibly TRBD1 for D (5 bases). The germline CDR1 and CDR2 sequences are SEHNR and FQNEAQ (reference sequence). V dropped 0 bases and J dropped 2 bases, with 10 bases sitting between them. The CDR3 totals 15 residues. The CDR3 region is CASSLAQGGNTEAFF. The CDR3 DNA reads as TGTGCCAGCAGCTTAGCGCAGGGAGGAAACACTGAAGCTTTCTTT.

This clone was observed a handful of times. This chain uses TRBV4-3 with TRBJ2-1; unclear D gene. Trimming removed 3 bases at V and 10 bases at J, with 16 bases between. Looked up from germline, CDR1 is LGHNA and CDR2 is YSLEER. This CDR3 has 14 amino acids. The CDR3 is CASSHYSSSTEQFF. The CDR3 DNA is TGCGCCAGCAGCCATTATAGCTCAAGTACCGAGCAGTTCTTC.

This chain joins TRBV15 and TRBJ2-3, with 13 nucleotides matching TRBD2. The CDR3 extends over 18 amino acids. Germline CDR1 LNHNV, CDR2 YYDKDF (reference sequence). V shed 6 bases, J shed 0 bases, and the junction held 9 bases outside the gene matches. DNA of the CDR3: TGTGCCACCAGGCCGGGACTAGCGGGACGTGCTAGCACAGATACGCAGTATTTT. Protein: CATRPGLAGRASTDTQYF.

This clone is a singleton in its sample. The chain carries TRBV2 and TRBJ1-4, with a weak D call TRBD1 (6 bases). CDR3 size: 13 residues. CDR1 and CDR2 from the germline V gene are SNHLY and FYNNEI. V was pared by 6 bases and J by 4 bases, with 9 bases between. CDR3 in DNA: TGTGCCAGCAGGAGGGACATTAATGAAAAACTGTTTTTT. It codes for CASRRDINEKLFF.

Only a few counts were recorded for this clone. V and J are TRBV28 and TRBJ2-1, with 15 bases lining up with TRBD2. The trim removed 5 bases at V and 7 bases at J, leaving 3 bases unmatched. The CDR3 spans 15 residues. CDR1 MDHEN and CDR2 SYDVKM come from the germline V gene. CDR3 DNA sequence: TGTGCCAGCAGTGGGGGACTAGCGGGAGGTAATGAGCAGTTCTTC. As protein: CASSGGLAGGNEQFF.

This clone has just a few counts. The chain combines TRBV6-4 with TRBJ1-5; possibly TRBD1 for D (5 bases). The ends were cut back, 5 bases at V and 6 bases at J, with 11 bases in the middle. The CDR3 contains 13 residues. CDR1 is MRHNA, CDR2 SNTAGT, per germline. DNA of the CDR3: TGTGCCAGCAGTCCAGGGCCCAGTCAGCCCCAGCATTTT. Its translation is CASSPGPSQPQHF.

This chain uses TRBV28 with TRBJ1-1; D not resolved. CDR3 size: 16 residues. Between the trimmed V and J ends, which lost 6 bases and 2 bases, there was a span of 19 bases. CDR1 MDHEN and CDR2 SYDVKM come from the germline V gene. This CDR3 reads CASRLLGTVENTEAFF. The CDR3 nucleotides read TGTGCCAGCAGATTACTGGGCACAGTGGAAAACACTGAAGCTTTCTTT.

The rearrangement joins TRBV28 to TRBJ1-2, with 10 bases lining up with TRBD1. Germline V gene lookup returns CDR1 MDHEN and CDR2 SYDVKM. The length of the CDR3 is 16 residues. Trimming removed 9 bases from V and 4 bases from J; junction bases left unmatched: 14. DNA for the CDR3: TGTGCCAGTACGAGACAGGGGGCGCAAAGGATCTATGGCTACACCTTC. Translating it yields CASTRQGAQRIYGYTF.

The chain employs TRBV7-6 and TRBJ1-1; the D is unclear. Trimming removed 1 base at V and 1 base at J, with 7 bases between. The CDR3 covers 14 residues. Germline-derived CDR1 and CDR2 are SGHVS and FNYEAQ. CDR3 loop: CASSLEAGNTEAFF. The CDR3 coding sequence is TGTGCCAGCAGCTTAGAGGCGGGGAACACTGAAGCTTTCTTT.

This clone was observed a few times. The CDR3 nucleotides are TGCGCCAGCAGTGGGACAGGGGTACTTAGCAATCAGCCCCAGCATTTT. It codes for CASSGTGVLSNQPQHF. The V gene is TRBV10-1, the J gene TRBJ1-5; 9 bases fit TRBD1. There are 16 residues in the CDR3. The trim removed 4 bases at V and 0 bases at J, leaving 4 bases unmatched. The germline V gene encodes CDR1 WNHNN and CDR2 SYGVQD (reference sequence).

This clone was counted once. This chain connects TRBV10-2 to TRBJ2-7, with 8 bases fitting TRBD1. Germline CDR1 reads WSHSY; CDR2 reads SAAADI. The CDR3 is 14 amino acids. V was clipped by 3 bases and J by 5 bases; unmatched bases: 6. CDR3 DNA: TGCGCCAGCAGTGAACGGACAGGGTTCGACGAGCAGTACTTC. Its translation: CASSERTGFDEQYF.

CDR3 region: CASNRQPSVAFF. In DNA form, the CDR3 reads TGTGCCAGCAATAGACAGCCTAGTGTAGCTTTCTTT. This chain connects TRBV2 to TRBJ1-1; D is perhaps TRBD1 (5 bases). The CDR3 consists of 12 residues. Per the germline V gene, CDR1 is SNHLY and CDR2 is FYNNEI. V lost 7 bases and J 10 bases, leaving 16 bases between the germline ends.

V gene TRBV20-1 combines with J gene TRBJ2-7; 7 bases are shared with TRBD1. J lost 5 bases, V lost 6 bases, and 4 bases had no gene match. This CDR3 comprises 11 residues. Germline V lookup: CDR1 DFQATT, CDR2 SNEGSKA (reference sequence). CDR3 loop: CSAPDRDEQYF. CDR3 DNA: TGCAGTGCGCCCGACAGGGACGAGCAGTACTTC.

The rearrangement uses TRBV7-2 and TRBJ2-3; 8 positions match TRBD2. CDR3 length: 14 residues. Germline V gives CDR1 SGHTA, CDR2 FQGNSA. The trim removed 6 bases at V and 4 bases at J, leaving 6 bases unmatched. In DNA form, the CDR3 reads TGTGCCAGCAGACCTGGACTAGCAGCAGATACGCAGTATTTT. It is translated as CASRPGLAADTQYF.

The rearrangement links TRBV5-4 to TRBJ2-1; perhaps TRBD2 as D (6 bases). In germline, CDR1 is SGHNT, CDR2 YYREEE (reference sequence). This CDR3 has 14 amino acids. V was pared by 4 bases and J by 7 bases, with 15 bases between. The CDR3 spells CASSQRDSTNEQFF. CDR3 DNA sequence: TGTGCCAGCAGCCAACGGGACTCCACAAATGAGCAGTTCTTC.

V usage is TRBV6-5 and J usage is TRBJ1-1; TRBD1 is a possible D gene (5 bases). Trimming stripped 8 bases from V and 4 bases from J, with 11 bases between. The CDR3 length is 12 residues. The germline CDR1 and CDR2 sequences are MNHEY and SVGAGI. CDR3 region: CASSVGGTEAFF. DNA of the CDR3: TGTGCCAGCTCGGTCGGGGGCACTGAAGCTTTCTTT.

This chain joins TRBV19 and TRBJ1-5; tentative D call: TRBD1 (5 bases). V was shortened by 1 base and J by 2 bases, with 12 bases between the two germline ends. Germline CDR1 LNHDA, CDR2 SQIVND (reference sequence). The CDR3 covers 16 residues. CDR3 coding DNA: TGTGCCAGTAGTATAGTGGCCGGGGGTGGCAATCAGCCCCAGCATTTT. It is translated as CASSIVAGGGNQPQHF.

Here the CDR3 reads CSGGDLRGETQYF. The DNA of the CDR3 is TGCAGCGGGGGGGACCTTCGCGGGGAGACCCAGTACTTC. The J gene is TRBJ2-5, the V gene TRBV29-1; the D gene is possibly TRBD2 (6 bases). Trimming stripped 7 bases from V and 5 bases from J, with 17 bases between. Germline lookup yields CDR1 SQVTM and CDR2 ANQGSEA. The CDR3 has 13 residues.

The rearrangement links TRBV29-1 to TRBJ2-1; 9 bases agree with TRBD1. The V gene's germline CDR1 is SQVTM and CDR2 ANQGSEA. This CDR3 is 14 amino acids long. Trimming removed 2 bases from V and 5 bases from J; junction bases left unmatched: 4. The CDR3, as DNA: TGCAGCGTTGAATCCCGGACAGGGGACAATGAGCAGTTCTTC. Protein: CSVESRTGDNEQFF.

The rearrangement links TRBV27 to TRBJ2-7; 7 bases agree with TRBD2. V shed 9 bases, J shed 5 bases, and the junction held 7 bases outside the gene matches. From germline, CDR1 is MNHEY and CDR2 SMNVEV (reference sequence). The CDR3 extends over 12 amino acids. The CDR3 bases are TGTGCCAGTAGAGCGGGACTCGACGAGCAGTACTTC. Protein sequence: CASRAGLDEQYF.